This passage covers 29 T cell receptor beta chains from one sample sequenced in a study of T cell responses to AZD1222 COVID-19 vaccine (dated by TCRdb to about 2021). This specimen's time point label, interpreted: baseline before first vaccination. Libraries were prepared through the immunoSEQ multiplex PCR assay. In TCRdb, the immuneACCESS table is reduced to in-frame sequences with V and J assigned. These tables do not hold every clone; where another copy was compared, an unresolved V gene accounts for under half, and the others remain unexplained. The sample table contains 55,000 to 85,000 clones; only one count was recorded for 80% to 85% of them. More than 8.5% of the sample is in the top ten clones. The sample consisted of peripheral blood, taken on day 0 of AZD1222 vaccination. Every receptor here comes from an adult in good health.

The chain has TRBV20-1 and TRBJ2-7; D is unclear. Germline assignment: CDR1 DFQATT and CDR2 SNEGSKA (reference sequence). V lost 6 bases and J 4 bases, leaving 10 bases between the germline ends. The CDR3 totals 11 residues. In nucleotides, the CDR3 is TGCAGTGCCCGACCAATTTACGAGCAGTACTTC. Residues: CSARPIYEQYF.

The J gene is TRBJ2-7, the V gene TRBV28; 8 bases map to TRBD1. CDR3 length: 15 residues. Trimming cost V 5 bases and J 4 bases; bases outside gene matches: 10. The germline V gene encodes CDR1 MDHEN and CDR2 SYDVKM. This CDR3 is CASSPMTGAGYEQYF. In nucleotides, the CDR3 is TGTGCCAGCAGTCCCATGACAGGGGCAGGTTACGAGCAGTACTTC. Together with reference TRBV28 and TRBJ2-7, the CDR3 gives the full variable domain: DVKVTQSSRYLVKRTGEKVFLECVQDMDHENMFWYRQDPGLGLRLIYFSYDVKMKEKGDIPEGYSVSREKKERFSLILESASTNQTSMYLCASSPMTGAGYEQYFGPGTRLTVT.

The chain uses TRBV30 and TRBJ1-6, with 8 bases identical to TRBD1. Per the germline V gene, CDR1 is GTSNPN and CDR2 is SVGIG (reference sequence). V lost 5 bases to trimming and J lost 2 bases; unmatched junction nucleotides: 2. The CDR3 extends over 14 amino acids. The CDR3 DNA reads TGTGCCTGGCAGGGGGCCACCTATAATTCACCCCTCCACTTT. Its protein product is CAWQGATYNSPLHF.

CDR3 in DNA: TGTGCCAGCAGCAGTGGAGGCGGCAATCAGCCCCAGCATTTT. Translation gives CASSSGGGNQPQHF. The chain combines TRBV9 with TRBJ1-5, with D hard to call. Germline loops: CDR1 SGDLS, CDR2 YYNGEE. The CDR3 totals 14 residues. V was shortened by 4 bases and J by 2 bases, with 10 bases between the two germline ends.

CDR3: CASSFHRSAAEAFF. CDR3 in DNA: TGTGCCAGCAGTTTTCACCGAAGCGCCGCTGAAGCTTTCTTT. This chain links TRBV28 with TRBJ1-1; D gene uncertain. CDR3 size: 14 residues. Germline V gene data show CDR1 as MDHEN and CDR2 as SYDVKM. Trimming took off 3 bases at V and 6 bases at J, with 14 bases between the two ends. Complete variable domain (other parts from reference TRBV28 and TRBJ1-1): DVKVTQSSRYLVKRTGEKVFLECVQDMDHENMFWYRQDPGLGLRLIYFSYDVKMKEKGDIPEGYSVSREKKERFSLILESASTNQTSMYLCASSFHRSAAEAFFGQGTRLTVV.

The chain uses TRBV27 and TRBJ1-1, with D maybe TRBD1 (5 bases). This CDR3 region has 14 residues. V was pared by 6 bases and J by 5 bases, with 16 bases between. Germline CDR1 reads MNHEY; CDR2 reads SMNVEV (reference sequence). CDR3 loop: CASRLNQGRTEAFF. The CDR3 bases are TGTGCCAGCAGGCTTAACCAGGGAAGAACTGAAGCTTTCTTT.

The chain joins TRBV19 to TRBJ1-5, with a possible D match to TRBD1 (6 bases). Germline V gene lookup returns CDR1 LNHDA and CDR2 SQIVND (reference sequence). Trimming removed 5 bases from V and 4 bases from J, with 12 bases in between. The CDR3 sequence is 14 residues long. For the CDR3, the DNA is TGTGCCAGTAGTGTCCGGGACACAAATCAGCCCCAGCATTTT. It codes for CASSVRDTNQPQHF.

This clone was detected only once. CDR3 loop: CASMGSETPLGETQYF. Here the CDR3 DNA reads TGCGCCAGCATGGGGTCCGAGACCCCCCTAGGGGAGACCCAGTACTTC. The chain has TRBV5-1 and TRBJ2-5; D remains ambiguous. This CDR3 region has 16 residues. Per the germline V gene, CDR1 is SGHRS and CDR2 is YFSETQ. Trimming took 6 bases from V and 5 from J, leaving 23 bases between them. The full variable domain, its missing parts supplied by reference TRBV5-1 and TRBJ2-5, is KAGVTQTPRYLIKTRGQQVTLSCSPISGHRSVSWYQQTPGQGLQFLFEYFSETQRNKGNFPGRFSGRQFSNSRSEMNVSTLELGDSALYLCASMGSETPLGETQYFGPGTRLLVL.

This clone appeared once. This chain links TRBV28 with TRBJ1-3; D ambiguous. Looked up from germline, CDR1 is MDHEN and CDR2 is SYDVKM. Trimming pared 3 bases from V and 0 bases from J, leaving 6 bases between. This CDR3 has 14 amino acids. In DNA form, the CDR3 reads TGTGCCAGCAGTTTCCTATCCTCTGGAAACACCATATATTTT. Encoded protein: CASSFLSSGNTIYF. Full variable domain (remainder filled in from reference TRBV28 and TRBJ1-3): DVKVTQSSRYLVKRTGEKVFLECVQDMDHENMFWYRQDPGLGLRLIYFSYDVKMKEKGDIPEGYSVSREKKERFSLILESASTNQTSMYLCASSFLSSGNTIYFGEGSWLTVV.

This sequence joins TRBV29-1 and TRBJ1-1; D gene unclear. The CDR3 runs 14 residues. Germline loops: CDR1 SQVTM, CDR2 ANQGSEA. V gave up 1 base and J gave up 4 bases, with 13 bases separating them. CDR3 amino acids: CSVEGTAPGTEAFF. The CDR3 DNA follows: TGCAGCGTTGAAGGGACCGCCCCGGGCACTGAAGCTTTCTTT.

The table lists this clone with a count of one. The chain employs TRBV10-3 and TRBJ1-2; no reliable D call. Trimming took 1 base from V and 0 from J, leaving 6 bases between them. This CDR3 region has 14 residues. Germline CDR1 ENHRY, CDR2 SYGVKD. In DNA, the CDR3 is TGTGCCATCAGTGAGTGGCAAGCTAACTATGGCTACACCTTC. This translates into CAISEWQANYGYTF.

The chain links TRBV27 to TRBJ1-6; the D is unclear. The V gene's germline CDR1 is MNHEY and CDR2 SMNVEV (reference sequence). V lost 4 bases to trimming and J lost 0 bases, with 16 bases between them. The CDR3 contains 18 residues. The CDR3 bases are TGTGCCAGCAGTTGGGGAAAGTACGAGTACTCCTATAATTCACCCCTCCACTTT. This codes for CASSWGKYEYSYNSPLHF.

V and J are TRBV5-1 and TRBJ2-1, with 9 bases that match TRBD1. Trimming cost V 1 base and J 4 bases; bases outside gene matches: 3. This CDR3 has 15 residues. The germline V gene has CDR1 SGHRS and CDR2 YFSETQ. In nucleotides, the CDR3 is TGCGCCAGCAGCTTGAGGGGACAGGGATACAATGAGCAGTTCTTC. Residues: CASSLRGQGYNEQFF.

V gene TRBV10-3 combines with J gene TRBJ1-3, with D unresolved. The V gene's germline CDR1 is ENHRY and CDR2 SYGVKD. V was cut by 7 bases and J by 1 base, with 11 bases left in between. CDR3 length: 14 residues. CDR3 residues: CAITVDQSGNTIYF. CDR3 nucleotides: TGTGCCATCACCGTAGATCAATCTGGAAACACCATATATTTT.

The chain links TRBV7-6 to TRBJ2-3; the D gene is possibly TRBD2 (7 bases). Per germline, CDR1 SGHVS and CDR2 FNYEAQ. Trimming removed 4 bases at V and 2 bases at J, with 16 bases between. This CDR3 contains 16 residues. In nucleotides, the CDR3 is TGTGCCAGCAGCTCGTGGGGGGGCCCGGACACAGATACGCAGTATTTT. It codes for CASSSWGGPDTDTQYF. Using reference TRBV7-6 and TRBJ2-3 for the parts outside the CDR3, the full variable domain is GAGVSQSPRYKVTKRGQDVALRCDPISGHVSLYWYRQALGQGPEFLTYFNYEAQQDKSGLPNDRFSAERPEGSISTLTIQRTEQRDSAMYRCASSSWGGPDTDTQYFGPGTRLTVL.

V and J are TRBV29-1 and TRBJ1-1; D might be TRBD1 (6 bases). V was shortened by 6 bases and J by 4 bases, with 12 bases between the two germline ends. This CDR3 contains 12 residues. The V gene's germline CDR1 is SQVTM and CDR2 ANQGSEA. CDR3 nucleotide sequence: TGCAGCGTGGGGGGGGCCGGCACTGAAGCTTTCTTT. This encodes CSVGGAGTEAFF.

The rearrangement links TRBV28 to TRBJ2-5; TRBD2 is a possible D gene (6 bases). This CDR3 has 15 amino acids. CDR1 is MDHEN and CDR2 is SYDVKM in the germline V gene. The V end lost 1 base, the J end lost 2 bases, and 11 bases lay between the germline ends. The CDR3 region is CASSLLGGRQETQYF. As DNA, the CDR3 is TGTGCCAGCAGTTTATTAGGAGGGCGTCAAGAGACCCAGTACTTC.

This clone is medium-sized in the sample. The genes are TRBV5-1 and TRBJ2-3, with TRBD2 matching over 8 bases. V dropped 7 bases and J dropped 6; count of bases not matched to a gene: 10. Germline V gives CDR1 SGHRS, CDR2 YFSETQ. The CDR3 has 14 residues. This CDR3 is CASRQRGPRDTQYF. The CDR3 nucleotides are TGCGCCAGCCGGCAGCGGGGGCCCCGCGATACGCAGTATTTT.

The chain combines TRBV4-1 with TRBJ2-7; possible D gene TRBD2, 6 bases. Germline V CDR1 and CDR2: MGHRA, YSYEKL. The length of the CDR3 is 18 residues. V was shortened by 0 bases and J by 0 bases, with 18 bases between the two germline ends. DNA for the CDR3: TGCGCCAGCAGCCAAGAGTTCGGAGGAGGGTCGAGCTCCTACGAGCAGTACTTC. This sequence encodes CASSQEFGGGSSSYEQYF.

The chain employs TRBV7-9 and TRBJ1-2; the D gene is possibly TRBD1 (5 bases). The V and J ends lost 1 base and 5 bases respectively, with 14 bases between them. Germline V gene lookup returns CDR1 SEHNR and CDR2 FQNEAQ (reference sequence). The CDR3 totals 15 residues. The CDR3 here is CASSLVAGSGYGYTF. The CDR3 region has the DNA TGTGCCAGCAGCTTAGTAGCAGGGTCGGGGTATGGCTACACCTTC.

The V gene is TRBV19, the J gene TRBJ1-5; D is possibly TRBD1 (5 bases). Trimming pared 5 bases from V and 7 bases from J, leaving 18 bases between. CDR3 size: 15 residues. CDR1 and CDR2 from the germline V gene are LNHDA and SQIVND (reference sequence). CDR3 loop: CASSPLGGGGQPQHF. The CDR3 nucleotides are TGTGCCAGTAGTCCCCTTGGCGGGGGAGGGCAGCCCCAGCATTTT.

J is TRBJ1-3 and V is TRBV9; D is unclear. The CDR3 contains 14 residues. Per the germline V gene, CDR1 is SGDLS and CDR2 is YYNGEE. Trimming left V 5 bases short and J 0 bases short, with 9 bases between. CDR3 sequence: CASRPYVSGNTIYF. CDR3 DNA sequence: TGTGCCAGCAGGCCGTACGTCTCTGGAAACACCATATATTTT.

This clone was recorded once. The chain uses TRBV30 and TRBJ1-5; D uncertain. CDR3 length: 12 residues. The germline V gene encodes CDR1 GTSNPN and CDR2 SVGIG (reference sequence). With 5 bases removed from V and 6 bases from J, the gap between germline ends came to 11 bases. CDR3 loop: CAWDTRGQPQHF. CDR3 DNA sequence: TGTGCCTGGGATACACGGGGTCAGCCCCAGCATTTT.

CDR3 DNA: TGTGCCAGCAGCTTTCAAGGGTATGCCTACAATGAGCAGTTCTTC. Translated, it gives CASSFQGYAYNEQFF. J is TRBJ2-1 and V is TRBV7-9, with D hard to call. The CDR3 loop spans 15 amino acids. V lost 3 bases, J lost 2 bases, and 11 bases lay in between. Germline V gene data show CDR1 as SEHNR and CDR2 as FQNEAQ (reference sequence). The whole variable domain, remainder taken from reference TRBV7-9 and TRBJ2-1, is DTGVSQNPRHKITKRGQNVTFRCDPISEHNRLYWYRQTLGQGPEFLTYFQNEAQLEKSRLLSDRFSAERPKGSFSTLEIQRTEQGDSAMYLCASSFQGYAYNEQFFGPGTRLTVL.

This rearrangement joins TRBV3-1 (or the pseudogene TRBV3-2) to TRBJ2-2; no definite D call. The CDR3 extends over 16 amino acids. CDR1 is LGHDT and CDR2 is YNNKEL in the germline V gene (reference sequence). The V and J ends lost 0 bases and 5 bases respectively, with 13 bases between them. This CDR3 is CASSQDSLPGTGELFF. The CDR3 DNA is TGTGCCAGCAGCCAAGATAGCTTACCCGGGACCGGGGAGCTGTTTTTT.

CDR3 in amino acids: CASSQPRDRGQKAFF. CDR3 bases: TGTGCCAGCTCACAACCCCGGGACAGGGGACAAAAGGCTTTCTTT. The chain uses TRBV18 and TRBJ1-1; 10 positions match TRBD1. CDR1 KGHSH and CDR2 LQKENI come from the germline V gene. V dropped 4 bases and J dropped 11; count of bases not matched to a gene: 13. The CDR3 loop spans 15 amino acids.

This clone was picked up a small number of times. The chain carries TRBV4-2 and TRBJ1-5, with TRBD1 as a possible D gene (5 bases). Trimming took 0 bases from V and 9 from J, leaving 15 bases between them. This CDR3 comprises 15 residues. Germline V gene data show CDR1 as LGHNA and CDR2 as YNFKEQ. CDR3 loop: CASSQDWQGKTPQHF. In DNA form, the CDR3 reads TGTGCCAGCAGCCAAGATTGGCAGGGAAAGACGCCCCAGCATTTT.

This clone appeared a few times. The V gene is TRBV4-2, the J gene TRBJ1-1; D ambiguous. Trimming removed 1 base at V and 2 bases at J, with 17 bases between. Germline V gives CDR1 LGHNA, CDR2 YNFKEQ. The CDR3 sequence is 17 residues long. The CDR3 loop is CASSQGVSGGVNTEAFF. DNA of the CDR3: TGTGCCAGCAGCCAAGGAGTTTCTGGTGGAGTAAACACTGAAGCTTTCTTT.

CDR3 loop: CSVGRGDTQYF. The CDR3 region has the DNA TGCAGCGTTGGAAGAGGTGATACGCAGTATTTT. This chain connects TRBV29-1 to TRBJ2-3; D unresolved. Trimming stripped 4 bases from V and 6 bases from J, with 8 bases between. The germline CDR1 and CDR2 sequences are SQVTM and ANQGSEA. This CDR3 comprises 11 residues.